Each of the 28 T cell receptor beta chains below was sequenced from the same sample in a study of blood T cell repertoires in COVID-19. TCRdb's table, derived via immunoSEQ multiplex PCR, lists solely in-frame clones and lacks some. This sample has about 240,000 clones, with around 86% found just once. Sequenced: peripheral blood. The origin of the receptors is an older woman with active or convalescent COVID-19.

V usage is TRBV30 and J usage is TRBJ1-2, with 9 bases aligning to TRBD1. The germline gives CDR1 GTSNPN, CDR2 SVGIG (reference sequence). The CDR3 has 14 residues. Germline trimming cut 2 bases from V and 4 bases from J; bases unmatched to any gene: 5. The CDR3 DNA follows: TGTGCCTGGAGTCGGACAGGGGCCTTCTATGGCTACACCTTC. Amino acids: CAWSRTGAFYGYTF. Looking up the rest from reference TRBV30 and TRBJ1-2 gives the full variable domain: SQTIHQWPATLVQPVGSPLSLECTVEGTSNPNLYWYRQAAGRGLQLLFYSVGIGQISSEVPQNLSASRPQDRQFILSSKKLLLSDSGFYLCAWSRTGAFYGYTFGSGTRLTVV.

This sequence joins TRBV6-5 and TRBJ1-5; no firm D call. The CDR3 consists of 15 residues. V shed 6 bases and J shed 0 bases, with 12 bases lying between them. The germline gives CDR1 MNHEY, CDR2 SVGAGI. CDR3 in amino acids: CASRITEYSNQPQHF. The CDR3 bases are TGTGCCAGCAGGATAACAGAGTATAGCAATCAGCCCCAGCATTTT.

The J gene is TRBJ1-5, the V gene TRBV7-2, with D perhaps matching TRBD1 (5 bases). This CDR3 is built from 16 residues. Trimming removed 1 base at V and 6 bases at J, with 16 bases between. Germline V gene data show CDR1 as SGHTA and CDR2 as FQGNSA. The CDR3 sequence: CASSLGSGGVGQPQHF. CDR3 nucleotides: TGTGCCAGCAGCTTAGGAAGCGGGGGAGTGGGTCAGCCCCAGCATTTT.

The chain has TRBV18 and TRBJ1-3; D uncertain. The germline gives CDR1 KGHSH, CDR2 LQKENI. V was trimmed by 0 bases and J by 4 bases, leaving 10 bases between them. The CDR3 consists of 15 residues. CDR3 loop: CASSPPRSGGNTIYF. The CDR3 DNA follows: TGTGCCAGCTCACCACCCCGGTCGGGGGGAAACACCATATATTTT.

This clone has just a few counts. The rearrangement links TRBV5-1 to TRBJ1-1; 9 bases line up with TRBD1. The CDR3 is 16 residues long. The V gene's germline CDR1 is SGHRS and CDR2 YFSETQ. V lost 2 bases and J lost 3; bases outside the gene matches: 8. This CDR3 is CASSFGRDRVDTEAFF. In nucleotides, the CDR3 is TGCGCCAGCAGCTTTGGAAGGGACAGGGTAGACACTGAAGCTTTCTTT.

The genes are TRBV6-5 and TRBJ1-3; D possibly corresponds to TRBD1 (5 bases). Trimming left V 6 bases short and J 1 base short, with 10 bases between. CDR1 and CDR2 (germline): MNHEY, SVGAGI. The CDR3 loop spans 14 amino acids. As DNA, the CDR3 is TGTGCCAGCAGGGCTCAGGGATCTGGAAACACCATATATTTT. As protein: CASRAQGSGNTIYF.

This sequence joins TRBV3-1 (or the pseudogene TRBV3-2) and TRBJ2-2, with TRBD2 identical over 10 bases. The trim removed 0 bases at V and 7 bases at J, leaving 8 bases unmatched. Per the germline V gene, CDR1 is LGHDT and CDR2 is YNNKEL (reference sequence). The CDR3 runs to 17 residues. Written as DNA, the CDR3 is TGTGCCAGCAGCCAAGAGGCCCTAGCGGGGGTGGTCGGGGAGCTGTTTTTT. This sequence encodes CASSQEALAGVVGELFF.

The V gene is TRBV9, the J gene TRBJ1-2; possible D gene TRBD1, 5 bases. V dropped 0 bases and J dropped 5 bases, with 17 bases sitting between them. This CDR3 has 16 residues. CDR1 is SGDLS and CDR2 is YYNGEE in the germline V gene. CDR3 amino acids: CASSVGAAWGEYGYTF. As DNA, the CDR3 is TGTGCCAGCAGCGTAGGGGCGGCGTGGGGGGAATATGGCTACACCTTC.

The genes are TRBV5-1 and TRBJ2-7; 7 nucleotides agree with TRBD1. This CDR3 is 15 amino acids long. Per germline, CDR1 SGHRS and CDR2 YFSETQ. V dropped 4 bases and J dropped 0; count of bases not matched to a gene: 7. The CDR3 DNA follows: TGCGCCAGCAGCGAGACAGGGAGACCCTCCTACGAGCAGTACTTC. It yields the protein CASSETGRPSYEQYF.

The CDR3 is CASSSVGAGASEAFF. CDR3 DNA sequence: TGTGCCAGCAGTTCAGTGGGGGCAGGGGCCTCTGAAGCTTTCTTT. The chain couples TRBV6-5 to TRBJ1-1; tentatively, D is TRBD1 (6 bases). Trimming took 4 bases from V and 6 from J, leaving 18 bases between them. Germline V gene data show CDR1 as MNHEY and CDR2 as SVGAGI. CDR3 size: 15 residues.

This clone was detected many times. This chain links TRBV11-2 with TRBJ1-2; TRBD1 might be the D (6 bases). Germline V gene data show CDR1 as SGHAT and CDR2 as FQNNGV. Trimming pared 7 bases from V and 0 bases from J, leaving 12 bases between. The CDR3 is 14 amino acids. DNA for the CDR3: TGTGCCAGCACCCGGACAGCCTCTAACTATGGCTACACCTTC. Its translation: CASTRTASNYGYTF.

The chain couples TRBV19 to TRBJ2-2; 9 nucleotides match TRBD1. This CDR3 is built from 16 residues. Germline CDR1 and CDR2: LNHDA and SQIVND (reference sequence). V was clipped by 6 bases and J by 6 bases; unmatched bases: 11. CDR3 sequence reads: CASRLGQGQYAGELFF. The CDR3 DNA reads TGTGCCAGTAGATTGGGACAGGGACAATACGCCGGGGAGCTGTTTTTT.

The chain has TRBV6-1 and TRBJ2-1; maybe TRBD1 (6 bases). From germline, CDR1 is MNHNS and CDR2 SASEGT. Trimming removed 1 base from V and 6 bases from J, with 16 bases in between. CDR3 length: 16 residues. Here the CDR3 reads CASSEEGTSYLNEQFF. The CDR3 nucleotides are TGTGCCAGCAGTGAAGAAGGGACAAGTTACCTCAATGAGCAGTTCTTC.

This clone has only a few counts. The chain carries TRBV4-1 and TRBJ2-5; no definite D call. The germline gives CDR1 MGHRA, CDR2 YSYEKL. The CDR3 extends over 13 amino acids. Trimming removed 5 bases at V and 4 bases at J, with 11 bases between. The chain's CDR3 is CASSDRLPETQYF. CDR3 bases: TGCGCCAGCAGCGACCGACTCCCAGAGACCCAGTACTTC.

This chain joins TRBV4-1 and TRBJ2-1, with no clear D. This CDR3 is built from 15 residues. V was shortened by 0 bases and J by 3 bases, with 9 bases between the two germline ends. Germline loops: CDR1 MGHRA, CDR2 YSYEKL. CDR3 nucleotides: TGCGCCAGCAGCCAAGATTCTAACCTCTACAATGAGCAGTTCTTC. The encoded protein is CASSQDSNLYNEQFF.

A note on this clone: Other DNA sequences in the same sample also yield this CDR3. The chain links TRBV6-5 to TRBJ1-1, with a possible D match to TRBD1 (6 bases). V lost 8 bases to trimming and J lost 5 bases, with 12 bases between them. The germline V gene has CDR1 MNHEY and CDR2 SVGAGI. The CDR3 extends over 12 amino acids. The DNA for the CDR3 is TGTGCCAGCCGAACCACAGGGACTGAAGCTTTCTTT. Encoded protein: CASRTTGTEAFF.

This CDR3 is CASGGGGATQETQYF. In DNA form, the CDR3 reads TGTGCCAGCGGAGGGGGGGGAGCGACGCAAGAGACCCAGTACTTC. V is TRBV6-5 and J is TRBJ2-5, with D possibly being TRBD2 (7 bases). The V end lost 8 bases, the J end lost 2 bases, and 18 bases lay between the germline ends. Germline lookup yields CDR1 MNHEY and CDR2 SVGAGI. The CDR3 sequence is 15 residues long.

As DNA, the CDR3 is TGTGCCAGCTCACCACCGGCCCGGGCAGGGGGCTATGGCTACACCTTC. It is translated as CASSPPARAGGYGYTF. The chain recombines TRBV18 with TRBJ1-2; 7 positions match TRBD1. This CDR3 spans 16 amino acids. V lost 0 bases to trimming and J lost 4 bases; unmatched junction nucleotides: 8. Germline V lookup: CDR1 KGHSH, CDR2 LQKENI.

This rearrangement joins TRBV4-2 to TRBJ1-2, with D possibly matching TRBD1 (5 bases). The CDR3 length is 13 residues. Looked up from germline, CDR1 is LGHNA and CDR2 is YNFKEQ. Trimming pared 0 bases from V and 8 bases from J, leaving 10 bases between. The CDR3 is CASSQEGRGGYTF. CDR3 DNA: TGTGCCAGCAGCCAAGAGGGTAGGGGAGGCTACACCTTC.

This sequence joins TRBV2 and TRBJ2-5; no definite D call. With 0 bases removed from V and 5 bases from J, the gap between germline ends came to 4 bases. Germline V gene data show CDR1 as SNHLY and CDR2 as FYNNEI. The CDR3 runs 12 residues. In nucleotides, the CDR3 is TGTGCCAGCAGTGAAGCGCGCGAGACCCAGTACTTC. Its protein product is CASSEARETQYF.

The V and J genes are TRBV13 and TRBJ1-2; 7 nucleotides align to TRBD1. Germline V gene sequence: CDR1 PRHDT, CDR2 FYEKMQ (reference sequence). The CDR3 is 14 amino acids. V shed 3 bases and J 7 bases; nucleotides not matched to a gene: 8. CDR3 sequence (DNA): TGTGCCAGCAGCTTCCGACAGGGAGAGAGTGGCTACACCTTC. Amino acids: CASSFRQGESGYTF.

This clone was seen a single time. V and J are TRBV18 and TRBJ1-3; the D gene is possibly TRBD1 (6 bases). Germline V lookup: CDR1 KGHSH, CDR2 LQKENI. CDR3 size: 18 residues. V shed 3 bases and J shed 0 bases, with 18 bases lying between them. CDR3 nucleotide sequence: TGTGCCAGCTCACCGAGTCCCCGCAGGGGAAGCTCTGGAAACACCATATATTTT. Its translation is CASSPSPRRGSSGNTIYF.

The V call is TRBV7-8, the J call TRBJ1-4; no reliable D call. Germline V gene sequence: CDR1 SGHVS, CDR2 FQNEAQ. The CDR3 loop spans 18 amino acids. V was shortened by 6 bases and J by 4 bases, with 24 bases between the two germline ends. CDR3 loop: CASRQVGWRGSSNEKLFF. CDR3 DNA: TGTGCCAGCAGACAAGTGGGCTGGCGGGGAAGCAGTAATGAAAAACTGTTTTTT.

The V call is TRBV7-9, the J call TRBJ2-1, with 8 bases aligning to TRBD2. V dropped 5 bases and J dropped 5; count of bases not matched to a gene: 8. This CDR3 region has 15 residues. Germline CDR1 is SEHNR and CDR2 is FQNEAQ (reference sequence). The CDR3 nucleotides are TGTGCCAGCAGCAGACCGGGACTAGTCGACAATGAGCAGTTCTTC. It is translated as CASSRPGLVDNEQFF. Full variable domain (rest looked up from reference TRBV7-9 and TRBJ2-1): DTGVSQNPRHKITKRGQNVTFRCDPISEHNRLYWYRQTLGQGPEFLTYFQNEAQLEKSRLLSDRFSAERPKGSFSTLEIQRTEQGDSAMYLCASSRPGLVDNEQFFGPGTRLTVL.

The V and J genes are TRBV18 and TRBJ1-2; D unclear. This CDR3 comprises 13 residues. The germline V gene has CDR1 KGHSH and CDR2 LQKENI. Deletions cut 6 bases from V and 6 bases from J, with 14 bases between. CDR3 loop: CASSTSEPHGYTF. CDR3 in DNA: TGTGCCAGCTCCACGTCAGAACCGCATGGCTACACCTTC.

This clone was seen once. V usage is TRBV2 and J usage is TRBJ2-2; TRBD2 matches at 7 bases. The CDR3 length is 15 residues. The germline CDR1 and CDR2 sequences are SNHLY and FYNNEI. Trimming took 7 bases from V and 0 from J; bases not matched to a gene: 5. In DNA form, the CDR3 reads TGTGCCAGCAATGGGGAGGGGACGAACACCGGGGAGCTGTTTTTT. It is translated as CASNGEGTNTGELFF.

In this sample, this clone turned up once. The genes are TRBV28 and TRBJ1-2; perhaps TRBD1 as D (5 bases). CDR1 MDHEN and CDR2 SYDVKM come from the germline V gene. The CDR3 length is 14 residues. Trimming stripped 3 bases from V and 3 bases from J, with 11 bases between. The chain's CDR3 is CASSFIGVDYGYTF. CDR3 DNA: TGTGCCAGCAGTTTTATAGGGGTTGACTATGGCTACACCTTC.

The V call is TRBV5-1, the J call TRBJ2-6; TRBD1 might be the D (5 bases). The CDR3 runs to 19 residues. Germline CDR1 and CDR2: SGHRS and YFSETQ. V was shortened by 5 bases and J by 0 bases, with 21 bases between the two germline ends. In nucleotides, the CDR3 is TGCGCCAGCAGTTTACTGTCTCTGACAGTCACCTCTGGGGCCAACGTCCTGACTTTC. Residues: CASSLLSLTVTSGANVLTF.